These 17 T cell receptor beta chains were sequenced from one sample in a study of early T cells in non-severe SARS-CoV-2 infection. TCRdb reprocessed the 5' RACE reads with MiXCR, giving one entry per CDR3 protein. Here the sample spans 25,000 to 35,000 distinct CDR3 sequences, roughly 6.6% being singletons. Sequencing input: whole blood. The receptor source for this set is an adult who was a healthcare worker with PCR-confirmed SARS-CoV-2 infection or an uninfected control (not recorded which).

The V and J genes are TRBV29-1 and TRBJ2-7; D remains ambiguous. Germline V gives CDR1 SQVTM, CDR2 ANQGSEA. V dropped 5 bases and J dropped 5 bases, with 19 bases sitting between them. This CDR3 spans 14 amino acids. The CDR3 loop is CSVIPSVAPHEQYF. Here the CDR3 DNA reads TGCAGCGTTATACCTTCGGTGGCTCCACACGAGCAGTACTTC.

A few counts support this clonotype. The chain has TRBV7-3 and TRBJ2-3, with 8 bases aligning to TRBD2. The V and J ends lost 3 bases and 4 bases, in that order; junction bases with no gene match: 3. The length of the CDR3 is 14 residues. Germline CDR1 reads SGHTA; CDR2 reads FQGTGA. The CDR3 loop reads CASSLGGLADTQYF. As DNA, the CDR3 is TGTGCCAGCAGCTTGGGGGGACTAGCAGATACGCAGTATTTT.

The rearrangement uses TRBV5-1 and TRBJ1-2; D is ambiguous. The V gene lost 0 bases and the J gene lost 8 bases, with 23 bases spanning the gap. CDR3 length: 17 amino acids. CDR1 SGHRS and CDR2 YFSETQ come from the germline V gene. The CDR3 region has the DNA TGCGCCAGCAGCTTGGAGTACCGGGCCATCGAATCGCGGGGCTACACCTTC. Amino acids: CASSLEYRAIESRGYTF.

This clonotype qualifies as medium-sized. The rearrangement uses TRBV29-1 and TRBJ1-1; D might be TRBD1 (5 bases). The CDR3 extends over 14 amino acids. The germline gives CDR1 SQVTM, CDR2 ANQGSEA. The V and J ends lost 6 bases and 3 bases respectively, with 17 bases between them. DNA of the CDR3: TGCAGCGTCGCCACCGGGACCATGGACACTGAAGCTTTCTTT. This sequence encodes CSVATGTMDTEAFF. The full variable domain, with the rest looked up from reference TRBV29-1 and TRBJ1-1, is SAVISQKPSRDICQRGTSLTIQCQVDSQVTMMFWYRQQPGQSLTLIATANQGSEATYESGFVIDKFPISRPNLTFSTLTVSNMSPEDSSIYLCSVATGTMDTEAFFGQGTRLTVV.

This clonotype was counted ten times or more. The chain uses TRBV6-1 and TRBJ2-1; 8 bases align to TRBD2. Per germline, CDR1 MNHNS and CDR2 SASEGT. V was pared by 4 bases and J by 8 bases, with 13 bases of the junction left unmatched. There are 16 residues in the CDR3. The CDR3 DNA reads as TGTGCCAGCAGTGCCTTACGGGGGAGCGGGAGCGATGAGCAGTTCTTC. This sequence encodes CASSALRGSGSDEQFF.

This clonotype has more than one count but fewer than ten. The rearrangement links TRBV19 to TRBJ1-1; D remains ambiguous. This CDR3 region has 14 residues. The V gene lost 7 bases and the J gene lost 0 bases, with 12 bases spanning the gap. Germline CDR1 and CDR2: LNHDA and SQIVND (reference sequence). The CDR3 coding sequence is TGTGCCAGTACTCGGGGAATATTGAACACTGAAGCTTTCTTT. This codes for CASTRGILNTEAFF.

This clonotype was seen at least ten times. The rearrangement joins TRBV24-1 to TRBJ2-2, with 7 bases that match TRBD2. J lost 4 bases, V lost 4 bases, and 11 bases had no gene match. The CDR3 runs to 17 residues. Germline loops: CDR1 KGHDR, CDR2 SFDVKD. The CDR3 reads CATSDPYRGVGTGELFF. CDR3 nucleotide sequence: TGTGCCACCAGTGACCCTTATCGGGGGGTTGGCACCGGGGAGCTGTTTTTT.

This clonotype has more than one count but fewer than ten. The chain has TRBV3-1 and TRBJ2-3, with D tentatively TRBD1 (6 bases). Germline CDR1 reads LGHDT; CDR2 reads YNNKEL (reference sequence). The CDR3 runs to 16 residues. With 1 base removed from V and 3 bases from J, the gap between germline ends came to 14 bases. This CDR3 reads CASSQVRHRDTDTQYF. The CDR3 DNA follows: TGTGCCAGCAGCCAAGTTAGGCACAGGGATACAGATACGCAGTATTTT.

This clonotype came up many times. The chain is built from TRBV6-5 and TRBJ2-7; 9 bases fit TRBD1. V gave up 5 bases and J gave up 5 bases; unmatched junction bases: 7. This CDR3 spans 14 amino acids. The germline V gene has CDR1 MNHEY and CDR2 SVGAGI. CDR3 bases: TGTGCCAGCAGTAATCAACAGGGGGCCAACGAGCAGTACTTC. Encoded protein: CASSNQQGANEQYF.

Ten or more counts support this clonotype. CDR3 nucleotide sequence: TGCGCCAGCAGCCAAGATCGGGCACGAGCTAGCGAAAAACTGTTTTTT. Its protein product is CASSQDRARASEKLFF. The chain employs TRBV4-1 and TRBJ1-4, with D uncertain. The germline CDR1 and CDR2 sequences are MGHRA and YSYEKL. V lost 0 bases and J 8 bases, leaving 16 bases between the germline ends. The CDR3 contains 16 residues.

Ten or more counts support this clonotype. The chain couples TRBV27 to TRBJ1-1; no clear D gene. V was shortened by 5 bases and J by 5 bases, with 12 bases between the two germline ends. The germline V gene has CDR1 MNHEY and CDR2 SMNVEV (reference sequence). This CDR3 contains 13 residues. CDR3 sequence: CASSQVRATEAFF. The DNA of the CDR3 is TGTGCCAGCAGTCAGGTCCGGGCAACTGAAGCTTTCTTT.

This clonotype was observed many times. V is TRBV19 and J is TRBJ1-5, with TRBD1 as a possible D gene (5 bases). Looked up from germline, CDR1 is LNHDA and CDR2 is SQIVND (reference sequence). With 5 bases removed from V and 6 bases from J, the gap between germline ends came to 11 bases. The CDR3 sequence is 13 residues long. The DNA for the CDR3 is TGTGCCAGTAGTCCGGGGGTTTGTCAGCCCCAGCATTTT. This gives the protein CASSPGVCQPQHF.

Ten or more counts support this clonotype. V gene TRBV6-6 combines with J gene TRBJ1-3, with D perhaps matching TRBD1 (6 bases). The germline CDR1 and CDR2 sequences are MNHNY and SVGAGI (reference sequence). V dropped 5 bases and J dropped 0 bases, with 23 bases sitting between them. This CDR3 is built from 19 residues. This chain's CDR3 is CASSQQGLSGTNSGNTIYF. In DNA, the CDR3 is TGTGCCAGCAGTCAACAGGGTTTGTCCGGGACCAACTCTGGAAACACCATATATTTT.

This clonotype was seen only a few times. V is TRBV7-2 and J is TRBJ2-7, with D unclear. The CDR3 totals 13 residues. Trimming removed 4 bases from V and 3 bases from J, with 10 bases in between. In germline, CDR1 is SGHTA, CDR2 FQGNSA. CDR3 amino acids: CASSSRAVYEQYF. In DNA, the CDR3 is TGTGCCAGCAGCTCCCGCGCGGTCTACGAGCAGTACTTC.

The chain couples TRBV7-2 to TRBJ2-3; TRBD2 aligns across 11 bases. Germline V lookup: CDR1 SGHTA, CDR2 FQGNSA. Losses at the gene ends were 5 bases for V and 2 bases for J; bases not matched to a gene: 6. CDR3 size: 16 residues. CDR3 sequence (DNA): TGTGCCAGCAGCCTTCTAGCGGGAGGACTCACAGATACGCAGTATTTT. It is translated as CASSLLAGGLTDTQYF.

This clonotype was found many times. The chain recombines TRBV5-1 with TRBJ2-1, with TRBD2 matching 10 bases. Germline V lookup: CDR1 SGHRS, CDR2 YFSETQ. The CDR3 covers 17 residues. After removal of 2 bases from V and 3 bases from J, the junction contained 8 bases not matched to a gene. CDR3 amino acids: CASSFMGLAGVYNEQFF. Here the CDR3 DNA reads TGCGCCAGCAGCTTCATGGGGCTAGCGGGAGTCTACAATGAGCAGTTCTTC.

This clonotype is categorized as medium-sized. The genes are TRBV29-1 and TRBJ1-1, with D tentatively TRBD1 (5 bases). The CDR3 runs 13 residues. Per germline, CDR1 SQVTM and CDR2 ANQGSEA. V gave up 2 bases and J gave up 4 bases, with 11 bases separating them. The CDR3 is CSVESGRGTEAFF. The CDR3 coding sequence is TGCAGCGTTGAATCGGGGCGAGGCACTGAAGCTTTCTTT. The entire variable domain, with the rest obtained from reference TRBV29-1 and TRBJ1-1, is as follows: SAVISQKPSRDICQRGTSLTIQCQVDSQVTMMFWYRQQPGQSLTLIATANQGSEATYESGFVIDKFPISRPNLTFSTLTVSNMSPEDSSIYLCSVESGRGTEAFFGQGTRLTVV.